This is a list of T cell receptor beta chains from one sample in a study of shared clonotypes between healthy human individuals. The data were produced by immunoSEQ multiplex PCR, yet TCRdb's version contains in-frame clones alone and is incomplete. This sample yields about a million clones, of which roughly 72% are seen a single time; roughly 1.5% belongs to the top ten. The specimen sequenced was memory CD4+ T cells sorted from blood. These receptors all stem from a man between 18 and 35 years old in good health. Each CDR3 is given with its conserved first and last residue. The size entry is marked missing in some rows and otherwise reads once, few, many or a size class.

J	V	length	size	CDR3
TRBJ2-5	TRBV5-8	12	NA	CASSPSGETQYF
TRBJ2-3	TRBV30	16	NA	CAEASGGAVGGDTQYF
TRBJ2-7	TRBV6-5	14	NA	CATGRTSGTYEQYF
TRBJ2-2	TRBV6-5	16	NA	CASSYSGRGNTGELFF
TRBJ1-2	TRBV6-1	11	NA	CASSVAYGYTF
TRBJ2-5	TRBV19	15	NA	CASSIVGTGEETQYF
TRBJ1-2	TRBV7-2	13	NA	CASSLGVNYGYTF
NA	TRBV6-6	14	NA	CASNSGISSYEQYF
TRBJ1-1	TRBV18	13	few	CASSPTENTEAFF
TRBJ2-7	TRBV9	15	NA	CASSVEAGFSYEQYF
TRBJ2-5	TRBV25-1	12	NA	CASSDMRETQYF
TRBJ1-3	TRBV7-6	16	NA	CASSLATVNSGNTIYF
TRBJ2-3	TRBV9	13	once	CASSVPGTDTQYF
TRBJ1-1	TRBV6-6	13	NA	CASSDRQGTEAFF
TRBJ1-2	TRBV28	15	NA	CASSAPGQGYYGYTF
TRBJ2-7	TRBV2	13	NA	CASSEGGSYEQYF
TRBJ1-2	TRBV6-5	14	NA	CASSSGTNTISYTF
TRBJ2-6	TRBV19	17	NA	CASRVNGDSSGANVLTF
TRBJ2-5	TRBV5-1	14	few	CASSRDGFGETQYF
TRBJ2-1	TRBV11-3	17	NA	CASSSGLAGGYLNEQFF
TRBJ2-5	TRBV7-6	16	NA	CASSLGPTGGQETQYF
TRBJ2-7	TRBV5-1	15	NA	CASSLESESSYEQYF
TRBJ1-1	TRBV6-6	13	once	CASSRDRDTEAFF
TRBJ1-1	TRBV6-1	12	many	CASSERGLEAFF
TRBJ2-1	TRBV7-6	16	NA	CASSQPGLAGGNEQFF
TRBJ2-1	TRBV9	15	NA	CASSPSGLGNNEQFF
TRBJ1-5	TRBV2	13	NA	CASTSGLSQPQHF
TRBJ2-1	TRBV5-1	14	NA	CASMGTSGQNEQFF